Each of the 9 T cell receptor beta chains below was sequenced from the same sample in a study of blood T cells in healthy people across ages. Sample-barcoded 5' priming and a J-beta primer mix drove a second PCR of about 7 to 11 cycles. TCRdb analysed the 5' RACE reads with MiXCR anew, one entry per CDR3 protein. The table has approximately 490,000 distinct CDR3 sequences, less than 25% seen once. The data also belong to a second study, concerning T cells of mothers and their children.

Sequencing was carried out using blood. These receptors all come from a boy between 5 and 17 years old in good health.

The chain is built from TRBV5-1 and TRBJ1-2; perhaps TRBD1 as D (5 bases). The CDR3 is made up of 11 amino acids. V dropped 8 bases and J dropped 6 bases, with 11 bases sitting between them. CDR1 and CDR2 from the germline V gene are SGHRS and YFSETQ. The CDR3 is CARGQGDGYTF. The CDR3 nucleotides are TGCGCCAGGGGCCAAGGGGATGGCTACACCTTC.

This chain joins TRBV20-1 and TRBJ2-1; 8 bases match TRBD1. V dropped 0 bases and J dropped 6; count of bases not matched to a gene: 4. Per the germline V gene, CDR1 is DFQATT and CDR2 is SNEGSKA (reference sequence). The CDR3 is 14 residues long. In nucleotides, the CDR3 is TGCAGTGCTAGAGATCGGACAGGGATCAATGAGCAGTTCTTC. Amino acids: CSARDRTGINEQFF.

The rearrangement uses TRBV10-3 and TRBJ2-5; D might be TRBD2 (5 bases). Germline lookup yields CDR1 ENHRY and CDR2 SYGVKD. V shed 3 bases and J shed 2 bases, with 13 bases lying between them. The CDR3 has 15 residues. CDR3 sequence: CAISESAGSQETQYF. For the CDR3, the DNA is TGTGCCATCAGTGAATCCGCGGGCAGTCAAGAGACCCAGTACTTC.

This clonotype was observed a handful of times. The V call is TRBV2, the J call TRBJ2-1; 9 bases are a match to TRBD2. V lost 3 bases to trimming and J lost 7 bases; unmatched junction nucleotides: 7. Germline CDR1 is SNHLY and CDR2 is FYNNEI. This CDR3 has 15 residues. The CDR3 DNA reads TGTGCCAGCAGTGACGGACTAGCGATGGGTAATGAGCAGTTCTTC. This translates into CASSDGLAMGNEQFF.

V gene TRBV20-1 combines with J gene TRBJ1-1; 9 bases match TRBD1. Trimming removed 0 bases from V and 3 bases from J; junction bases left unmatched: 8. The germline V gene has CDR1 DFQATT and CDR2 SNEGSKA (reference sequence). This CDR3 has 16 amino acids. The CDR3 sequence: CSARDATGGGYTEAFF. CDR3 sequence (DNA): TGCAGTGCTAGAGATGCGACAGGGGGAGGGTACACTGAAGCTTTCTTT.

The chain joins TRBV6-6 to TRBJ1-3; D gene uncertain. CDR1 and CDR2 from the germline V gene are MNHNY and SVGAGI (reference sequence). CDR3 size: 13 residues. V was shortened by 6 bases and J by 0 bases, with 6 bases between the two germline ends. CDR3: CASRANSGNTIYF. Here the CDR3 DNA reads TGTGCCAGCAGGGCTAACTCTGGAAACACCATATATTTT.

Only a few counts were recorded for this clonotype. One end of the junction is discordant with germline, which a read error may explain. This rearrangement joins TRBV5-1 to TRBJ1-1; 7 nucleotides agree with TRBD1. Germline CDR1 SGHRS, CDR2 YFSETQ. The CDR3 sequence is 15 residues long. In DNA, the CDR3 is TGCGCCAGCAGCGTTCAACAGGGGAGTGGTACTGAAGCCTTCTTT. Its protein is CASSVQQGSGTEAFF.

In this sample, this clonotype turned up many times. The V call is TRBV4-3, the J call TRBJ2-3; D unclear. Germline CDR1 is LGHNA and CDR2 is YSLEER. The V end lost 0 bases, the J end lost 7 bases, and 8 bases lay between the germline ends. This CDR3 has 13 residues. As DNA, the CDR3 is TGCGCCAGCAGCCAAGATGCCGGTAATACGCAGTATTTT. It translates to CASSQDAGNTQYF.

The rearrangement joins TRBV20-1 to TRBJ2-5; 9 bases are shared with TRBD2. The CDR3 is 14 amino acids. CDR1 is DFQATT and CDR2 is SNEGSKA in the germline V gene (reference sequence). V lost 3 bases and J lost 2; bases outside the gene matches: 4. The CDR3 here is CSASSSGEQETQYF. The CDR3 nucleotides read TGCAGTGCTAGTTCTAGCGGGGAGCAAGAGACCCAGTACTTC.